This TCR beta chain was captured by sequencing in a study of T cell changes during pregnancy in multiple sclerosis. Libraries were prepared by immunoSEQ multiplex PCR; TCRdb keeps only in-frame clonotypes and omits some of them. The sample lists about 88,000 clones; more than 90% were seen once. The CDR3 loop spans 17 amino acids. Trimming pared 0 bases from V and 1 base from J, leaving 15 bases between. CDR1 MGHDK and CDR2 SYGVNS come from the germline V gene. The TCR originated in a female donor with multiple sclerosis, enrolled in a pregnancy study. J is TRBJ1-1 and V is TRBV25-1; perhaps TRBD1 as D (6 bases). This specimen was peripheral blood, taken in the first trimester of pregnancy. The CDR3 nucleotides read TGTGCCAGCAGTGAATATTGGACACAGGGAAAGAACACTGAAGCTTTCTTT. Its protein is CASSEYWTQGKNTEAFF.